The 8 T cell receptor beta chains listed next were all sequenced from one sample in a study of CD8+CD57+ T cells in acquired aplastic anemia. Researchers used genomic DNA as the template to profile TCR beta VDJ and CDR3. TCRdb passed the reads through MiXCR, listing each CDR3 protein once. The sample shows 120,000 or so distinct CDR3 sequences, less than 50% of them seen only once. Sequenced patients had shown CD8+CD57+ cell expansion by flow cytometry. Input material: sorted CD4+, CD8+, or CD8+CD57+ T cells (not recorded which) from PBMCs. These receptor sequences come from a human donor with aplastic anemia.

The DNA for the CDR3 is TGTGCCAGCAGCTCCGGGACAGGGAACAATCAGCCCCAGCATTTT. This codes for CASSSGTGNNQPQHF. This chain joins TRBV7-2 and TRBJ1-5; 9 nucleotides line up with TRBD1. CDR1 and CDR2 from the germline V gene are SGHTA and FQGNSA. V lost 4 bases, J lost 3 bases, and 4 bases stayed unmatched. The CDR3 has 15 amino acids.

V and J are TRBV20-1 and TRBJ2-7; TRBD1 or TRBD2 may be the D gene (5 bases each). The germline V and J ends were trimmed by 1 base and 6 bases, with 13 bases remaining between them. The CDR3 extends over 13 amino acids. Germline lookup yields CDR1 DFQATT and CDR2 SNEGSKA (reference sequence). CDR3 protein: CSARGDGDPEQYF. The CDR3 DNA is TGCAGTGCTAGAGGCGACGGGGACCCCGAGCAGTACTTC.

This clonotype was counted only a few times. The V call is TRBV28, the J call TRBJ1-5; maybe TRBD1 (5 bases). The V and J ends lost 6 bases and 4 bases respectively, with 13 bases between them. Germline CDR1 and CDR2: MDHEN and SYDVKM. The CDR3 spans 14 residues. The CDR3 DNA reads TGTGCCAGCAGACAGGCCCTTGGGAATCAGCCCCAGCATTTT. Residues: CASRQALGNQPQHF.

This clonotype was seen repeatedly, ten times or more. This chain connects TRBV5-4 to TRBJ1-2; weak D call: TRBD1 (5 bases). The germline V and J ends were trimmed by 6 bases and 4 bases, with 16 bases remaining between them. CDR3 length equals 14 residues. Germline CDR1 is SGHNT and CDR2 is YYREEE (reference sequence). The CDR3 spells CASTTREGSYGYTF. The CDR3 nucleotides are TGTGCCAGCACCACGAGGGAGGGGAGCTATGGCTACACCTTC.

This clonotype was recorded a few times. The chain recombines TRBV2 with TRBJ2-5; TRBD1 agrees at 8 bases. V lost 6 bases to trimming and J lost 2 bases; unmatched junction nucleotides: 5. In germline, CDR1 is SNHLY, CDR2 FYNNEI. This CDR3 is 14 amino acids long. In DNA, the CDR3 is TGTGCCAGCAGGAAACAGGGGGGTCAAGAGACCCAGTACTTC. This gives the protein CASRKQGGQETQYF. The full variable domain, in which reference TRBV2 and TRBJ2-5 provide the parts outside the CDR3, is EPEVTQTPSHQVTQMGQEVILRCVPISNHLYFYWYRQILGQKVEFLVSFYNNEISEKSEIFDDQFSVERPDGSNFTLKIRSTKLEDSAMYFCASRKQGGQETQYFGPGTRLLVL.

This clonotype was recorded a few times. V and J are TRBV28 and TRBJ2-3, with 10 nucleotides matching TRBD1. The CDR3 extends over 14 amino acids. The V and J ends lost 7 bases and 2 bases, in that order; junction bases with no gene match: 3. Germline CDR1 and CDR2: MDHEN and SYDVKM. Here the CDR3 reads CASIDRGLTDTQYF. CDR3 DNA sequence: TGTGCCAGCATTGACAGGGGGCTCACAGATACGCAGTATTTT.

In its sample, this clonotype was seen many times. This chain connects TRBV6-6 to TRBJ1-1; D not resolved. CDR1 and CDR2 from the germline V gene are MNHNY and SVGAGI (reference sequence). The CDR3 runs 13 residues. The ends were cut back, 2 bases at V and 0 bases at J, with 4 bases in the middle. CDR3 protein: CASSYEVNTEAFF. CDR3 nucleotide sequence: TGTGCCAGCAGTTACGAAGTGAACACTGAAGCTTTCTTT.

This clonotype occurred a few times. The chain joins TRBV2 to TRBJ2-1; D is uncertain. This CDR3 is built from 13 residues. Germline CDR1 is SNHLY and CDR2 is FYNNEI. The ends were cut back, 5 bases at V and 4 bases at J, with 9 bases in the middle. The CDR3 region is CASSYLQYNEQFF. In DNA, the CDR3 is TGTGCCAGCAGTTACCTGCAGTACAATGAGCAGTTCTTC.